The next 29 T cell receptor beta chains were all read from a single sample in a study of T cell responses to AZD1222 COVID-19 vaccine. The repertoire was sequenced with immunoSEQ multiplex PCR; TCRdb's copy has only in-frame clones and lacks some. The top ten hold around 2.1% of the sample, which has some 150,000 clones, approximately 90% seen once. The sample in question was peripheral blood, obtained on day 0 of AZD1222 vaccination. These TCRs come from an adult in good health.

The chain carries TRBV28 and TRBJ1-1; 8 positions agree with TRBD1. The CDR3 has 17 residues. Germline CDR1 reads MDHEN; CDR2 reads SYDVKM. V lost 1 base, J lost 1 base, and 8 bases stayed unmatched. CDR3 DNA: TGTGCCAGCAGTTTATTTAAAGGACAGGGCGGGAACACTGAAGCTTTCTTT. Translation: CASSLFKGQGGNTEAFF. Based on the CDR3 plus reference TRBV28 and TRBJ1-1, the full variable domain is DVKVTQSSRYLVKRTGEKVFLECVQDMDHENMFWYRQDPGLGLRLIYFSYDVKMKEKGDIPEGYSVSREKKERFSLILESASTNQTSMYLCASSLFKGQGGNTEAFFGQGTRLTVV.

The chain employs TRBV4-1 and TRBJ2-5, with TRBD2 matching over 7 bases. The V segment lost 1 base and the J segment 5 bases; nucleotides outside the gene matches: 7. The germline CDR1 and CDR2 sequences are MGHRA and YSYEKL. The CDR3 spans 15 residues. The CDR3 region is CASSQGGGIRETQYF. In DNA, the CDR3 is TGCGCCAGCAGCCAAGGGGGAGGGATCCGGGAGACCCAGTACTTC.

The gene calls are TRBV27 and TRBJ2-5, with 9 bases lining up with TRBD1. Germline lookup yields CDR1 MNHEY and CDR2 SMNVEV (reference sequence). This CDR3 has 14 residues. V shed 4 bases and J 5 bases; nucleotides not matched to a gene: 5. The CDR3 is CASSYRGLGETQYF. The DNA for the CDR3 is TGTGCCAGCAGTTACAGGGGGCTGGGGGAGACCCAGTACTTC.

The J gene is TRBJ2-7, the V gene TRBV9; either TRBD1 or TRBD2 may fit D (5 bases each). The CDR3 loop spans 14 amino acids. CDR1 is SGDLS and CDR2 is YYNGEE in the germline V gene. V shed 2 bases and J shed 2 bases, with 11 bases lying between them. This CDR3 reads CASSVSGQTYEQYF. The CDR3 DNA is TGTGCCAGCAGCGTTTCGGGGCAGACCTACGAGCAGTACTTC.

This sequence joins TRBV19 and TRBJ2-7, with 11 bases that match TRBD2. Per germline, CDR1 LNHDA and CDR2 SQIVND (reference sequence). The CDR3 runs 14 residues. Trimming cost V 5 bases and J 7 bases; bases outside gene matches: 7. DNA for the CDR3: TGTGCCAGTAGTGCCGGGACTAGCGGCATAGAGCAGTACTTC. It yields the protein CASSAGTSGIEQYF.

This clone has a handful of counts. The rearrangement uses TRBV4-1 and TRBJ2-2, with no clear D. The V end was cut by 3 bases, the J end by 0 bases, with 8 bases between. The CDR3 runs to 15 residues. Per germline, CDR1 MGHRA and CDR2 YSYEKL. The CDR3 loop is CASSQSPSNTGELFF. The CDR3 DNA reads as TGCGCCAGCAGCCAGTCTCCCTCGAACACCGGGGAGCTGTTTTTT.

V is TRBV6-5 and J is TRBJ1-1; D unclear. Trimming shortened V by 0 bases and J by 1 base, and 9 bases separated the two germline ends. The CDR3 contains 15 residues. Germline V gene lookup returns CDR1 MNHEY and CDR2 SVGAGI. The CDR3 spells CASSYSWEGNTEAFF. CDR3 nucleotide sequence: TGTGCCAGCAGTTACTCTTGGGAGGGGAACACTGAAGCTTTCTTT.

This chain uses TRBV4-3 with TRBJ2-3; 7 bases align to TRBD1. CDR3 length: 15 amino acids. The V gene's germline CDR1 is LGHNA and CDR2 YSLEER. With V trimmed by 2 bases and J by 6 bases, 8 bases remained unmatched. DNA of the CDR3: TGCGCCAGCAGCCAACGGACAGGCCTGATGGATACGCAGTATTTT. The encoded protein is CASSQRTGLMDTQYF.

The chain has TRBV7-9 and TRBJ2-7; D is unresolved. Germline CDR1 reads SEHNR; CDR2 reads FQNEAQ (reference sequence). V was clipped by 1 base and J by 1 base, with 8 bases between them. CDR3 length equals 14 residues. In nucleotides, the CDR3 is TGTGCCAGCAGCTTAGGGGGTGGGTCCTACGAGCAGTACTTC. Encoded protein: CASSLGGGSYEQYF.

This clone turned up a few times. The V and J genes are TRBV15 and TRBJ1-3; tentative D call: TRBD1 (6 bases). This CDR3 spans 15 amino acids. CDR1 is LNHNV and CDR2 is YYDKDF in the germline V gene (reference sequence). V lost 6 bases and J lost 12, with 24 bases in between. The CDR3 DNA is TGTGCCACCAGACCTTCCGGGACATCGCTGGGGGGCATATATTTT. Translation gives CATRPSGTSLGGIYF.

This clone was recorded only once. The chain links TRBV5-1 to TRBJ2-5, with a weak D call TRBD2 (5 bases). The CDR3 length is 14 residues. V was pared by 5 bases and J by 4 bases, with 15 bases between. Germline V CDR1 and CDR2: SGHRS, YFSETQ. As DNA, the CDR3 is TGCGCCAGCAGGCCTCTCACTAGTTCAGAGACCCAGTACTTC. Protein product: CASRPLTSSETQYF.

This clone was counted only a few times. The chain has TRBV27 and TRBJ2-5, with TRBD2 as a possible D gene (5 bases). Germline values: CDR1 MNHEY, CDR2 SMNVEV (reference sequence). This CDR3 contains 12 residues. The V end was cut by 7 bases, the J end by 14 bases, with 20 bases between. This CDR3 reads CASTLDGRTVYF. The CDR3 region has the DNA TGTGCCAGCACCCTCGACGGACGGACTGTCTACTTC.

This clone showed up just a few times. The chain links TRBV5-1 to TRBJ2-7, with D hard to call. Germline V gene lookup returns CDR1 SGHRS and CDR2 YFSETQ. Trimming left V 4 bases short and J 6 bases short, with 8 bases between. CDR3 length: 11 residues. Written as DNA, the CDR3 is TGCGCCAGCAGCGGTCTGGGCGAGCAGTACTTC. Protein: CASSGLGEQYF.

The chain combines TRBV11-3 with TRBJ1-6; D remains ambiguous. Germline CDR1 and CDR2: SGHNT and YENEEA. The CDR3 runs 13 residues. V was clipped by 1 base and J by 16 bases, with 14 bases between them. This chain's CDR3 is CASSLVWGTGLHF. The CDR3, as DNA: TGTGCCAGCAGCTTAGTCTGGGGTACGGGACTCCACTTT. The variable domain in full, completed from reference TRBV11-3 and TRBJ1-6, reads EAGVVQSPRYKIIEKKQPVAFWCNPISGHNTLYWYLQNLGQGPELLIRYENEEAVDDSQLPKDRFSAERLKGVDSTLKIQPAELGDSAVYLCASSLVWGTGLHFGNGTRLTVT.

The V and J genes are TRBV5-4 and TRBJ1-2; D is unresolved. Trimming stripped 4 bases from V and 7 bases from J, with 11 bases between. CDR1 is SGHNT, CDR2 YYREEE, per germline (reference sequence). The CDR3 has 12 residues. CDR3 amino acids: CASSPNGFGYTF. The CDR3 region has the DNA TGTGCCAGCAGCCCTAACGGGTTTGGCTACACCTTC.

CDR3 nucleotides: TGTGCCAGCAGCAAAGGTAGGCAGCTCACATACCCCGGAAACACCATATATTTT. Translated, it gives CASSKGRQLTYPGNTIYF. The chain combines TRBV21-1 with TRBJ1-3. TRBV21-1 is an annotated pseudogene. The length of the CDR3 is 18 residues.

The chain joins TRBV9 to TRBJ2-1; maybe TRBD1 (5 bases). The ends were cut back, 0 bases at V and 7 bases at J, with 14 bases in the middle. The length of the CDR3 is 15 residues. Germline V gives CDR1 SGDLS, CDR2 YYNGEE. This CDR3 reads CASSVGSQGWNEQFF. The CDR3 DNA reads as TGTGCCAGCAGCGTAGGTTCCCAGGGATGGAATGAGCAGTTCTTC.

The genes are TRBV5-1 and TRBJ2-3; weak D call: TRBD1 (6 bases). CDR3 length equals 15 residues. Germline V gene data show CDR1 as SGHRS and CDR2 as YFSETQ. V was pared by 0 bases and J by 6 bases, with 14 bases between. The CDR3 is CASSLEAGVGDTQYF. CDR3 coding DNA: TGCGCCAGCAGCTTGGAGGCAGGGGTCGGGGATACGCAGTATTTT.

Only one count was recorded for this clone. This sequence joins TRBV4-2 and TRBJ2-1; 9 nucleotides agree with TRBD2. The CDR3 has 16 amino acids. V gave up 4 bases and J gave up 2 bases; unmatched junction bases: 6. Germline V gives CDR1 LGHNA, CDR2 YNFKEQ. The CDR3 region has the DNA TGTGCCAGCAGCCCCACAGCGGGAGGTCCCTACAATGAGCAGTTCTTC. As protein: CASSPTAGGPYNEQFF.

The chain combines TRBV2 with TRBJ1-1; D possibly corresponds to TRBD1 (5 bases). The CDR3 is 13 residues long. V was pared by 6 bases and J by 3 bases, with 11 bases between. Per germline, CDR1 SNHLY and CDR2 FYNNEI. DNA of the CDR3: TGTGCCAGCAGGGCCGACAGATACACTGAAGCTTTCTTT. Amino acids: CASRADRYTEAFF.

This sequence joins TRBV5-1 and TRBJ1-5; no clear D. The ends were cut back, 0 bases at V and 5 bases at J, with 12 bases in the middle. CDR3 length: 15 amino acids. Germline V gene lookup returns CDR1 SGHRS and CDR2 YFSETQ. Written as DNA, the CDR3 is TGCGCCAGCAGCTTGGGCGGGGTTTGGGATCAGCCCCAGCATTTT. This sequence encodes CASSLGGVWDQPQHF.

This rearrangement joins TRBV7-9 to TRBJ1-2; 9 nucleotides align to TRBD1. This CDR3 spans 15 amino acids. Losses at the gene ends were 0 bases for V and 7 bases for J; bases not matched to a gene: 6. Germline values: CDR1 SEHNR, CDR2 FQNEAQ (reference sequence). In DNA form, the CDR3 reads TGTGCCAGCAGCTTAGCGATGGACAGGGGTATTGGCTACACCTTC. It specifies CASSLAMDRGIGYTF.

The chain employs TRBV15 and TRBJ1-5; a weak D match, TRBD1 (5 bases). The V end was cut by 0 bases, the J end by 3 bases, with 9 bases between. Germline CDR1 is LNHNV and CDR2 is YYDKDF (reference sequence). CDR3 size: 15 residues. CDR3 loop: CATSREGRVNQPQHF. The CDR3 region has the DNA TGTGCCACCAGCAGAGAGGGCAGGGTCAATCAGCCCCAGCATTTT.

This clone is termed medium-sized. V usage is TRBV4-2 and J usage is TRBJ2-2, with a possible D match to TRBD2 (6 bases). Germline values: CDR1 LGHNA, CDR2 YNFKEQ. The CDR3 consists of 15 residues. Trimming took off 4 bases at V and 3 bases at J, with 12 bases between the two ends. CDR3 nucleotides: TGTGCCAGCAGCCGAGGGGAGGAGCACACCGGGGAGCTGTTTTTT. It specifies CASSRGEEHTGELFF.

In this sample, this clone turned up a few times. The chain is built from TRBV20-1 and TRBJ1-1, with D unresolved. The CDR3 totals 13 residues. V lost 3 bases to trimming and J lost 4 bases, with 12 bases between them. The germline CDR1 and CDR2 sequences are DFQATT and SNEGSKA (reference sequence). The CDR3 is CSASPPPTTEAFF. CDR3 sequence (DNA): TGCAGTGCTAGTCCCCCTCCAACCACTGAAGCTTTCTTT.

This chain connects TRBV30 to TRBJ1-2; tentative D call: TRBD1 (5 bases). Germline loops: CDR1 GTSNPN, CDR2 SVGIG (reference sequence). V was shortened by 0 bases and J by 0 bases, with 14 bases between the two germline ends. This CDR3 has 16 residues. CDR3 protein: CAWSVGNGGANYGYTF. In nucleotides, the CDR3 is TGTGCCTGGAGTGTAGGGAATGGGGGAGCTAACTATGGCTACACCTTC.

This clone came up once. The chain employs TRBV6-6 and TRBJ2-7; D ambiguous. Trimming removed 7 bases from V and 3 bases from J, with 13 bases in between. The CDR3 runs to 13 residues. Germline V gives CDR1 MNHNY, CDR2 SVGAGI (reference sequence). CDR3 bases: TGTGCCAGCACCCGAGAGAGAAACTACGAGCAGTACTTC. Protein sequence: CASTRERNYEQYF.

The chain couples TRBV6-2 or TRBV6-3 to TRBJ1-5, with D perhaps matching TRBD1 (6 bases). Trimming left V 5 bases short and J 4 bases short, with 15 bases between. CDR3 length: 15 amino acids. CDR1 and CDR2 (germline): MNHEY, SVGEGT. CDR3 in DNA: TGTGCCAGCAGTCGAGGGGGTACGGCAAATCAGCCCCAGCATTTT. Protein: CASSRGGTANQPQHF.

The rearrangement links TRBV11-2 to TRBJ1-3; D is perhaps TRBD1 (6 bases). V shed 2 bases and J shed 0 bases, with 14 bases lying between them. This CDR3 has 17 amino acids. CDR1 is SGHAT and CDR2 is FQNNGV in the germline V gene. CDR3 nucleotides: TGTGCCAGCAGCTTAAACTATTGGACAGTCTCTGGAAACACCATATATTTT. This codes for CASSLNYWTVSGNTIYF.